One and the same sample provided the 29 T cell receptor beta chains below, sequenced in a study of shared clonotypes between healthy human individuals. Produced via immunoSEQ multiplex PCR; TCRdb's table is partial and in-frame only. Of around 2.5 million clones in the sample, 93% were seen once. What was sequenced was naive CD4+ T cells from PBMCs. Described subset: CD45RA+ positively selected. These receptor sequences come from a man aged 18-30 years in good health. Some clones in this sample may be carry-over from other donors' samples.

The chain employs TRBV5-1 and TRBJ2-7; 9 bases are a match to TRBD1. Germline values: CDR1 SGHRS, CDR2 YFSETQ. CDR3 length equals 16 residues. Trimming at V came to 0 bases and at J to 6 bases, leaving 10 bases not matched to a gene. CDR3 amino acids: CASSLATGQGILEQYF. CDR3 in DNA: TGCGCCAGCAGCTTGGCAACCGGACAGGGGATTCTCGAGCAGTACTTC. The entire variable domain, with the rest obtained from reference TRBV5-1 and TRBJ2-7, is as follows: KAGVTQTPRYLIKTRGQQVTLSCSPISGHRSVSWYQQTPGQGLQFLFEYFSETQRNKGNFPGRFSGRQFSNSRSEMNVSTLELGDSALYLCASSLATGQGILEQYFGPGTRLTVT.

The genes are TRBV7-3 and TRBJ2-5; 9 nucleotides agree with TRBD1. The CDR3 consists of 15 residues. V dropped 1 base and J dropped 5; count of bases not matched to a gene: 5. Germline V gene lookup returns CDR1 SGHTA and CDR2 FQGTGA. The CDR3 loop is CASSLRDRAVETQYF. The CDR3 coding sequence is TGTGCCAGCAGCTTAAGGGACAGGGCAGTCGAGACCCAGTACTTC.

The V gene is TRBV5-5, the J gene TRBJ2-5, with 14 bases aligning to TRBD2. V shed 4 bases, J shed 4 bases, and the junction held 3 bases outside the gene matches. Germline values: CDR1 SGHKS, CDR2 YYEKEE (reference sequence). The CDR3 covers 15 residues. DNA of the CDR3: TGTGCCAGCAGCAGCGGACTAGCGGGAGGAGAGACCCAGTACTTC. Protein: CASSSGLAGGETQYF.

This rearrangement joins TRBV29-1 to TRBJ2-6, with D uncertain. This CDR3 has 13 residues. Germline lookup yields CDR1 SQVTM and CDR2 ANQGSEA. The V and J ends lost 7 bases and 0 bases respectively, with 7 bases between them. The CDR3 region is CSAFSSGANVLTF. The CDR3 DNA sequence: TGCAGCGCCTTCAGCTCTGGGGCCAACGTCCTGACTTTC.

The CDR3 DNA sequence: TGTGCCAGCAGTCCCCACACCGGGGAGCTGTTTTTT. This encodes CASSPHTGELFF. The chain carries TRBV28 and TRBJ2-2; D gene uncertain. CDR1 and CDR2 from the germline V gene are MDHEN and SYDVKM. The CDR3 spans 12 residues. The V gene lost 5 bases and the J gene lost 3 bases, with 4 bases spanning the gap.

This clone was counted only a few times. The rearrangement uses TRBV27 and TRBJ1-1; tentative D call: TRBD1 (6 bases). The CDR3 has 14 amino acids. With 3 bases removed from V and 4 bases from J, the gap between germline ends came to 12 bases. Per germline, CDR1 MNHEY and CDR2 SMNVEV (reference sequence). The CDR3 protein is CASSFVRGSTEAFF. In DNA form, the CDR3 reads TGTGCCAGCAGTTTCGTCAGGGGAAGCACTGAAGCTTTCTTT.

The chain links TRBV5-1 to TRBJ2-1; 7 bases agree with TRBD2. Germline CDR1 reads SGHRS; CDR2 reads YFSETQ. V lost 4 bases and J lost 8; bases outside the gene matches: 6. CDR3 size: 13 residues. The CDR3 DNA reads as TGCGCCAGCAGCCCCGGGGAGGGCGATGAGCAGTTCTTC. Translation gives CASSPGEGDEQFF.

V gene TRBV28 combines with J gene TRBJ1-5; D gene uncertain. Germline V gene data show CDR1 as MDHEN and CDR2 as SYDVKM. CDR3 length equals 14 residues. V lost 4 bases, J lost 7 bases, and 14 bases lay in between. CDR3 sequence: CASSSVMARQPQHF. For the CDR3, the DNA is TGTGCCAGCAGTTCGGTTATGGCGAGGCAGCCCCAGCATTTT. Drawing the rest from reference TRBV28 and TRBJ1-5, the complete variable domain is DVKVTQSSRYLVKRTGEKVFLECVQDMDHENMFWYRQDPGLGLRLIYFSYDVKMKEKGDIPEGYSVSREKKERFSLILESASTNQTSMYLCASSSVMARQPQHFGDGTRLSIL.

This rearrangement joins TRBV14 to TRBJ1-4; TRBD1 is a possible D gene (5 bases). The CDR3 has 15 amino acids. CDR1 and CDR2 (germline): SGHDN, FVKESK. V shed 4 bases and J shed 7 bases, with 16 bases lying between them. DNA for the CDR3: TGTGCCAGCAGCCCCCTTTCCCGGGGGGGTGAAAAACTGTTTTTT. As protein: CASSPLSRGGEKLFF.

This chain joins TRBV10-3 and TRBJ1-1; 9 nucleotides agree with TRBD1. J gave up 4 bases and V 2 bases, and 2 bases lay outside the gene matches. CDR3 length: 14 amino acids. Per germline, CDR1 ENHRY and CDR2 SYGVKD. The CDR3 region has the DNA TGTGCCATCAGTGAGGAGACAGGGGGCACTGAAGCTTTCTTT. It codes for CAISEETGGTEAFF.

As for this clone: The same CDR3 can be traced to other DNA sequences in this sample. This chain connects TRBV5-5 to TRBJ2-7, with D possibly TRBD1 on 5 matching bases. V lost 4 bases to trimming and J lost 3 bases, with 8 bases between them. The V gene's germline CDR1 is SGHKS and CDR2 YYEKEE (reference sequence). The CDR3 has 12 residues. The CDR3 reads CASSVDSYEQYF. DNA for the CDR3: TGTGCCAGCAGCGTTGACAGCTACGAGCAGTACTTC.

V usage is TRBV7-3 and J usage is TRBJ1-1; D is unclear. The germline V gene has CDR1 SGHTA and CDR2 FQGTGA. CDR3 length: 15 amino acids. The V end was cut by 2 bases, the J end by 5 bases, with 15 bases between. The CDR3 protein is CASSLLGWSETEAFF. For the CDR3, the DNA is TGTGCCAGCAGCTTACTAGGGTGGTCGGAGACTGAAGCTTTCTTT.

This sequence joins TRBV6-5 and TRBJ1-2, with D unclear. This CDR3 contains 13 residues. The V gene's germline CDR1 is MNHEY and CDR2 SVGAGI. V gave up 6 bases and J gave up 0 bases, with 8 bases separating them. The CDR3 coding sequence is TGTGCCAGCAGGGTGACGGCTAACTATGGCTACACCTTC. Its protein product is CASRVTANYGYTF.

The chain joins TRBV5-1 to TRBJ2-1, with 7 bases aligning to TRBD2. V dropped 4 bases and J dropped 3; count of bases not matched to a gene: 10. The CDR3 has 16 residues. Germline values: CDR1 SGHRS, CDR2 YFSETQ. CDR3 sequence: CASSPPSSGLYNEQFF. The CDR3 coding sequence is TGCGCCAGCAGCCCCCCCTCTAGCGGCCTCTACAATGAGCAGTTCTTC.

The chain links TRBV4-3 to TRBJ2-4; D is possibly TRBD2 (5 bases). V lost 0 bases and J lost 8, with 11 bases in between. The CDR3 has 14 residues. The germline gives CDR1 LGHNA, CDR2 YSLEER. In DNA, the CDR3 is TGCGCCAGCAGCCAAGACCGCACGAGGGACATTCAGTACTTC. Protein product: CASSQDRTRDIQYF.

The V call is TRBV5-1, the J call TRBJ2-1; 13 bases are shared with TRBD2. This CDR3 contains 14 residues. The ends lost 4 bases at V and 10 bases at J; junction bases unmatched: 5. Germline loops: CDR1 SGHRS, CDR2 YFSETQ. CDR3: CASSPVGLAGEQFF. The CDR3, as DNA: TGCGCCAGCAGCCCGGTGGGACTAGCGGGGGAGCAGTTCTTC.

The chain has TRBV7-9 and TRBJ2-5; D possibly corresponds to TRBD2 (6 bases). The germline gives CDR1 SEHNR, CDR2 FQNEAQ (reference sequence). The CDR3 runs to 14 residues. V lost 5 bases to trimming and J lost 7 bases, with 17 bases between them. The DNA for the CDR3 is TGTGCCAGCAGCCCCCGTCCGCCCGGGGGGACCCAGTACTTC. This codes for CASSPRPPGGTQYF.

V gene TRBV19 combines with J gene TRBJ2-2, with D possibly matching TRBD1 (6 bases). CDR3 length: 16 residues. CDR1 is LNHDA and CDR2 is SQIVND in the germline V gene (reference sequence). With 5 bases removed from V and 1 base from J, the gap between germline ends came to 14 bases. The DNA of the CDR3 is TGTGCCAGTAGTCTCATTAGGACAGTGAACACCGGGGAGCTGTTTTTT. Its translation: CASSLIRTVNTGELFF.

This chain connects TRBV5-1 to TRBJ2-3; perhaps TRBD2 as D (6 bases). CDR1 and CDR2 (germline): SGHRS, YFSETQ. Trimming removed 5 bases from V and 0 bases from J, with 13 bases in between. This CDR3 is built from 15 residues. CDR3 in DNA: TGCGCCAGCAGAGGCATGGCGGGAAGCACAGATACGCAGTATTTT. Translation gives CASRGMAGSTDTQYF. The whole variable domain, remainder taken from reference TRBV5-1 and TRBJ2-3, is KAGVTQTPRYLIKTRGQQVTLSCSPISGHRSVSWYQQTPGQGLQFLFEYFSETQRNKGNFPGRFSGRQFSNSRSEMNVSTLELGDSALYLCASRGMAGSTDTQYFGPGTRLTVL.

V is TRBV28 and J is TRBJ1-5, with TRBD1 matching over 7 bases. CDR1 is MDHEN and CDR2 is SYDVKM in the germline V gene. J was trimmed by 7 bases and V by 2 bases; bases with no gene match: 5. CDR3 length: 14 residues. CDR3 nucleotides: TGTGCCAGCAGTTTAAGCGGGACAGAACAGCCCCAGCATTTT. Translated, it gives CASSLSGTEQPQHF.

J is TRBJ2-1 and V is TRBV18; D unclear. Trimming left V 6 bases short and J 3 bases short, with 12 bases between. Germline V lookup: CDR1 KGHSH, CDR2 LQKENI. The CDR3 is made up of 14 amino acids. The CDR3 sequence: CASSPAAGYNEQFF. The CDR3 bases are TGTGCCAGCTCTCCGGCAGCAGGCTACAATGAGCAGTTCTTC.

About this clone itself: In the same sample, other DNA sequences code for this CDR3. The J gene is TRBJ1-1, the V gene TRBV28; D gene ambiguous. CDR1 is MDHEN, CDR2 SYDVKM, per germline. The CDR3 sequence is 12 residues long. V was shortened by 3 bases and J by 0 bases, with 2 bases between the two germline ends. The CDR3 coding sequence is TGTGCCAGCAGTTTGATGAACACTGAAGCTTTCTTT. It translates to CASSLMNTEAFF.

V is TRBV28 and J is TRBJ1-2; 8 bases map to TRBD1. V lost 5 bases and J lost 7; bases outside the gene matches: 6. This CDR3 is 13 amino acids long. CDR1 is MDHEN, CDR2 SYDVKM, per germline. The CDR3 DNA follows: TGTGCCAGCAGTCCCCGGACAGGGTTTGGCTACACCTTC. Protein product: CASSPRTGFGYTF.

This rearrangement joins TRBV29-1 to TRBJ2-7, with D tentatively TRBD2 (7 bases). CDR1 and CDR2 from the germline V gene are SQVTM and ANQGSEA. CDR3 length equals 16 residues. V lost 4 bases and J lost 5, with 24 bases in between. Here the CDR3 reads CSVATPRGGGYHEQYF. CDR3 DNA sequence: TGCAGCGTTGCCACCCCCCGGGGAGGGGGATATCACGAGCAGTACTTC.

J is TRBJ1-5 and V is TRBV28; no clear D. V lost 6 bases and J 10 bases, leaving 13 bases between the germline ends. Germline values: CDR1 MDHEN, CDR2 SYDVKM. The CDR3 covers 12 residues. CDR3 sequence (DNA): TGTGCCAGCAGCCTTCCCACACGACCCCAGCATTTT. This gives the protein CASSLPTRPQHF.

This clone was recorded once. The CDR3 sequence: CSVGTGFYGYTF. CDR3 nucleotides: TGCAGCGTTGGTACAGGGTTCTATGGCTACACCTTC. The V call is TRBV29-1, the J call TRBJ1-2, with a tentative D call TRBD1 (6 bases). This CDR3 region has 12 residues. With 4 bases removed from V and 4 bases from J, the gap between germline ends came to 10 bases. In germline, CDR1 is SQVTM, CDR2 ANQGSEA.

The table lists this clone with a count of one. The CDR3 region has the DNA TGTGCCAGCAGTTCCGGGGGGGAGAACTATGGCTACACCTTC. Its protein is CASSSGGENYGYTF. The chain couples TRBV5-6 to TRBJ1-2, with D possibly TRBD1 on 5 matching bases. The CDR3 runs 14 residues. V was pared by 5 bases and J by 2 bases, with 13 bases between. The germline V gene has CDR1 SGHDT and CDR2 YYEEEE.

Remarks on this clone: Other nucleotide sequences in the sample specify the same CDR3. The rearrangement joins TRBV7-2 to TRBJ2-5; 11 bases are shared with TRBD2. The germline V gene has CDR1 SGHTA and CDR2 FQGNSA. The CDR3 extends over 15 amino acids. V dropped 1 base and J dropped 2; count of bases not matched to a gene: 0. The CDR3 DNA follows: TGTGCCAGCAGCTTAGGACTAGCGGGGCAAGAGACCCAGTACTTC. Amino acid sequence: CASSLGLAGQETQYF.

The chain recombines TRBV18 with TRBJ2-7; D possibly uses TRBD1 or TRBD2 (7 bases each). Trimming left V 6 bases short and J 4 bases short, with 22 bases between. Germline V gene sequence: CDR1 KGHSH, CDR2 LQKENI. The CDR3 is made up of 16 amino acids. The CDR3 nucleotides are TGTGCCAGCTCCCAGGGCAGGGAGGGGGCTCGTTACGAGCAGTACTTC. It translates to CASSQGREGARYEQYF.